These T cell receptor beta chains were read from a single sample in a study of shared clonotypes between healthy human individuals. Method: immunoSEQ multiplex PCR; TCRdb's copy keeps in-frame clones and lacks some. The sample contains around 500,000 clones, roughly 85% of which appear only once. The sample comprised PBMCs. The receptors were sampled from a woman between 40 and 55 years old in good health. Some clones in this sample may be carry-over from other donors' samples. CDR3s include the opening cysteine and the closing phenylalanine or tryptophan. D genes are given only for firm matches. A clone size is listed for some rows: how often the clone was seen (once, few, many), or a class if it is expanded.

j_call: TRBJ2-7
clone_size: NA
d_call: TRBD2
v_call: TRBV7-9
cdr3_length: 12
cdr3_aa: CASRGGPYEQYF
cdr3_nt: TGTGCCAGTCGGGGGGGCCCCTACGAGCAGTACTTC

j_call: TRBJ1-1
clone_size: NA
d_call: NA
v_call: TRBV5-1
cdr3_length: 12
cdr3_aa: CASSGETTEAFF
cdr3_nt: TGCGCCAGCAGCGGAGAGACCACCGAAGCTTTCTTT

j_call: TRBJ1-5
clone_size: NA
d_call: TRBD1
v_call: TRBV27
cdr3_length: 14
cdr3_aa: CASLTTGVTQPQHF
cdr3_nt: TGTGCCAGCCTCACGACAGGGGTCACGCAGCCCCAGCATTTT

j_call: TRBJ2-5
clone_size: NA
d_call: TRBD2
v_call: TRBV6-6
cdr3_length: 12
cdr3_aa: CASSLAEETQYF
cdr3_nt: TGTGCCAGCAGCCTAGCGGAAGAGACCCAGTACTTC

j_call: TRBJ2-7
clone_size: NA
d_call: TRBD2
v_call: TRBV4-1
cdr3_length: 16
cdr3_aa: CASSQFSLAGVREQYF
cdr3_nt: TGCGCCAGCAGCCAATTTTCGCTAGCGGGAGTGCGGGAGCAGTACTTC

j_call: TRBJ1-5
clone_size: many
d_call: TRBD1
v_call: TRBV6-1
cdr3_length: 14
cdr3_aa: CASSAGTENQPQHF
cdr3_nt: TGTGCCAGCAGCGCTGGGACAGAGAATCAGCCCCAGCATTTT

j_call: TRBJ2-2
clone_size: NA
d_call: NA
v_call: TRBV19
cdr3_length: 15
cdr3_aa: CASRAGQTNTGELFF
cdr3_nt: TGTGCCAGTAGGGCGGGACAGACAAATACCGGGGAGCTGTTTTTT

j_call: TRBJ1-2
clone_size: many
d_call: NA
v_call: TRBV5-1
cdr3_length: 13
cdr3_aa: CASSLTGDYGYTF
cdr3_nt: TGCGCCAGCAGCTTGACGGGTGACTATGGCTACACCTTC

j_call: TRBJ2-5
clone_size: NA
d_call: TRBD2
v_call: TRBV7-3
cdr3_length: 17
cdr3_aa: CASSLTPGLAGGETQYF
cdr3_nt: TGTGCCAGCAGCTTAACCCCCGGACTAGCGGGAGGGGAGACCCAGTACTTC

j_call: TRBJ1-1
clone_size: NA
d_call: NA
v_call: TRBV4-1
cdr3_length: 16
cdr3_aa: CASRLNPSDGGTEAFF
cdr3_nt: TGCGCCAGCCGCCTAAACCCCTCGGACGGGGGGACTGAAGCTTTCTTT

j_call: TRBJ1-4
clone_size: NA
d_call: NA
v_call: TRBV28
cdr3_length: 14
cdr3_aa: CASRPPSSGEKLFF
cdr3_nt: TGTGCCAGCAGGCCCCCCTCATCGGGCGAAAAACTGTTTTTT

j_call: TRBJ1-2
clone_size: few
d_call: NA
v_call: TRBV5-5
cdr3_length: 14
cdr3_aa: CASSLGGGGYGYTF
cdr3_nt: TGTGCCAGCAGCTTGGGAGGGGGTGGCTATGGCTACACCTTC

j_call: TRBJ2-2
clone_size: NA
d_call: NA
v_call: TRBV9
cdr3_length: 14
cdr3_aa: CASSQGTGTGELFF
cdr3_nt: TGTGCCAGCAGCCAGGGGACCGGCACCGGGGAGCTGTTTTTT

j_call: TRBJ2-5
clone_size: once
d_call: NA
v_call: TRBV7-7
cdr3_length: 16
cdr3_aa: CASSLGALSGRETQYF
cdr3_nt: TGTGCCAGCAGCTTAGGGGCCTTATCAGGGCGAGAGACCCAGTACTTC

j_call: TRBJ1-6
clone_size: NA
d_call: TRBD1
v_call: TRBV28
cdr3_length: 15
cdr3_aa: CASSRTGTENSPLHF
cdr3_nt: TGTGCCAGCAGCCGAACCGGGACAGAGAATTCACCCCTCCACTTT

j_call: TRBJ1-5
clone_size: NA
d_call: TRBD1
v_call: TRBV2
cdr3_length: 13
cdr3_aa: CASSLGQAQPQHF
cdr3_nt: TGTGCCAGCAGCCTGGGACAGGCTCAGCCCCAGCATTTT

j_call: TRBJ2-3
clone_size: NA
d_call: NA
v_call: TRBV6-1
cdr3_length: 14
cdr3_aa: CASSRARSTDTQYF
cdr3_nt: TGTGCCAGCAGCCGGGCGCGCAGCACAGATACGCAGTATTTT

j_call: TRBJ2-7
clone_size: NA
d_call: NA
v_call: TRBV6-4
cdr3_length: 13
cdr3_aa: CASSYSTTYEQYF
cdr3_nt: TGTGCCAGCAGTTACTCGACGACCTACGAGCAGTACTTC

j_call: TRBJ2-3
clone_size: NA
d_call: NA
v_call: TRBV7-9
cdr3_length: 14
cdr3_aa: CASSQSTRADTQYF
cdr3_nt: TGTGCCAGCAGCCAAAGTACCCGAGCAGATACGCAGTATTTT

j_call: TRBJ2-1
clone_size: NA
d_call: TRBD2
v_call: TRBV28
cdr3_length: 16
cdr3_aa: CASSLGGGRAPNEQFF
cdr3_nt: TGTGCCAGCAGTTTGGGAGGCGGGAGGGCCCCCAATGAGCAGTTCTTC

j_call: TRBJ2-3
clone_size: once
d_call: TRBD2
v_call: TRBV5-1
cdr3_length: 16
cdr3_aa: CASSYGLAGVIDTQYF
cdr3_nt: TGCGCCAGTAGCTACGGTCTAGCGGGAGTTATAGATACGCAGTATTTT

j_call: TRBJ1-2
clone_size: many
d_call: TRBD1
v_call: TRBV28
cdr3_length: 16
cdr3_aa: CASSLIPGGASNGYTF
cdr3_nt: TGTGCCAGCAGTTTAATTCCAGGGGGCGCAAGTAATGGCTACACCTTC

j_call: TRBJ2-5
clone_size: NA
d_call: NA
v_call: TRBV7-9
cdr3_length: 14
cdr3_aa: CASSLWDSQETQYF
cdr3_nt: TGTGCCAGCAGCTTATGGGACTCCCAAGAGACCCAGTACTTC

j_call: TRBJ1-2
clone_size: NA
d_call: NA
v_call: TRBV29-1
cdr3_length: 12
cdr3_aa: CSVDEKFYGYTF
cdr3_nt: TGCAGCGTTGACGAAAAATTCTATGGCTACACCTTC

j_call: TRBJ2-7
clone_size: NA
d_call: TRBD1
v_call: TRBV19
cdr3_length: 15
cdr3_aa: CASSPGQGASYEQYF
cdr3_nt: TGTGCCAGCTCCCCAGGACAGGGGGCTTCTTACGAGCAGTACTTC

j_call: TRBJ1-4
clone_size: few
d_call: TRBD1
v_call: TRBV30
cdr3_length: 15
cdr3_aa: CAWSVTGVANEKLFF
cdr3_nt: TGTGCCTGGAGTGTCACAGGGGTAGCTAATGAAAAACTGTTTTTT

j_call: TRBJ2-7
clone_size: NA
d_call: TRBD1
v_call: TRBV28
cdr3_length: 14
cdr3_aa: CASSPGQISYEQYF
cdr3_nt: TGTGCCAGCAGCCCGGGACAGATCTCCTACGAGCAGTACTTC

j_call: TRBJ2-3
clone_size: NA
d_call: NA
v_call: TRBV2
cdr3_length: 14
cdr3_aa: CGVGDLLSTDTQYF
cdr3_nt: TGTGGCGTCGGGGACCTACTGAGCACAGATACGCAGTATTTT